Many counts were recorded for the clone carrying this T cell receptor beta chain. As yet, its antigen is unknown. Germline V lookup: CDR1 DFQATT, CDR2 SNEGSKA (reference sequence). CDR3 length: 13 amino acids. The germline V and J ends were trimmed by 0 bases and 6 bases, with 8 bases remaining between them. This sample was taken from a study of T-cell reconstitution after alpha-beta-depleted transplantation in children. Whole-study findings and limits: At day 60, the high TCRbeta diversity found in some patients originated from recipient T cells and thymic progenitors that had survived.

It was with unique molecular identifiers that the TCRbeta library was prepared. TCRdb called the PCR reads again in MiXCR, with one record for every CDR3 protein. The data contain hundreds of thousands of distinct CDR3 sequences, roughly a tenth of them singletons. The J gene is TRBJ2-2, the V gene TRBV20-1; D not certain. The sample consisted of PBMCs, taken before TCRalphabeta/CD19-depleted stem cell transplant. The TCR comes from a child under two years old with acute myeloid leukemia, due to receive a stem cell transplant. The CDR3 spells CSARDSAAGELFF. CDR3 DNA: TGCAGTGCTAGAGACTCTGCTGCCGGGGAGCTGTTTTTT.